This T cell receptor beta chain was documented in a study of T cell changes during pregnancy in multiple sclerosis. The CDR3 runs to 16 residues. From germline, CDR1 is MNHEY and CDR2 SMNVEV (reference sequence). V lost 0 bases to trimming and J lost 5 bases; unmatched junction nucleotides: 6. Profiling relied on immunoSEQ multiplex PCR, and the TCRdb table lists in-frame clones only, not all of them. The table records 25,000 to 35,000 clones, roughly 87% of them present only once. This clonotype was sampled from a female donor with multiple sclerosis, enrolled in a pregnancy study. The chain combines TRBV27 with TRBJ1-5, with TRBD1 matching 8 bases. Sequenced here: CD8+ T cells from peripheral blood mononuclear cells, sampled in the first trimester of pregnancy. The CDR3 region is CASSLSTGEVHQPQHF. The CDR3 DNA reads as TGTGCCAGCAGTTTATCGACAGGGGAGGTACATCAGCCCCAGCATTTT.